Sequencing of this TCR beta chain was carried out in a study of blood T cell repertoires in COVID-19 (dated by TCRdb to 2018 to 2021). General notes on the study: Samples from collaborators originated in the United States, Italy and Spain and spanned both the acute and convalescent phases of COVID-19. The prospective study material was composed of cDNA or gDNA derived from T cells, B-cell-depleted T cells, or PBMCs. The dataset comprised deeply sampled blood TCRbeta repertoires from subjects exposed to, actively infected with, or recovered from COVID-19. The repertoires were released in a freely available public database meant as a resource for research on the immune response to SARS-CoV-2. Samples were obtained from the ongoing ImmuneRACE study (first 160 participants) and from approximately 1,200 subjects provided by 6 global collaborators. A de-identified subject ID, COVID-19 status, age in years and sex were almost always included in the sample metadata. HLA class I and class II types, where available, came from metadata supplied by the sample provider rather than from assay-based typing.

The CDR3, from cysteine to phenylalanine, totals 18 residues. Of the read, only the CDR3 DNA is kept; its 54 bases are in frame from base 1. For this chain, trimming is 0 bases at the V end and 4 bases at the J end, and the number of junction bases without a gene match is 8. For CDR1 and CDR2, the germline V gene lists LGHNA and YNFKEQ. Only one count was recorded for this clone. Its antigen is not yet known. No base qualities exist here, and no much larger clone lies one base off it. Participants in the prospective study were aged 18 to 89 years, lived in more than 20 United States geographic areas, and enrolled through a virtual design. To assign participants to cohorts, the prospective study relied on clinical history that participants themselves reported in a screening survey and a study questionnaire. Exposed participants had been in contact with someone with a PCR-confirmed or clinician-diagnosed COVID-19 case within 2 weeks of study entry. In the prospective study, whole blood, serum and a nasopharyngeal or oropharyngeal swab were collected from each participant by mobile phlebotomists. Over an approximately 2-month period, participants in the prospective study had the option of providing additional blood draws and questionnaires. Before DNA extraction, blood samples from the prospective study were shipped at room temperature or frozen.

TCRbeta CDR3 regions were amplified from genomic DNA by means of the immunoSEQ Assay, a bias-controlled multiplex PCR. The paper's data handling went like this. The number of nucleated cells in each sample was estimated by amplification of reference gene primers within the assay. To quantify the absolute abundance of each unique TCRbeta CDR3 rearrangement, sequence reads were collapsed and filtered. For each sample, productive Simpson clonality was calculated as the square root of Simpson's diversity index across productive rearrangements. TCRdb's version of the immuneACCESS table is confined to in-frame rearrangements and falls short of the full clone set. An unresolved V gene accounts for under half of the shortfall where checked; the remainder is of unknown origin. That table furnishes V, J and clone size, whereas the DNA furnished D and trimming. The sample table shows about 140,000 clones, and roughly 80% are seen once. The ten largest clones add up to around 1.6% of the sample.

Paper-wide results and their limitations: The quantity of clinical and demographic metadata differed by source and by participant and was supplied without curation.

This receptor was obtained from a woman younger than 30 who had been exposed to COVID-19. Rearrangement joined TRBV4-2 to TRBJ2-5; 13 bases in the middle match TRBD2. The sequenced sample consisted of PBMCs or T cells enriched from blood (not recorded which). The DNA sequence is TGTGCCAGCAGCCAAGATCCCCTCGGGACTAGCGGGATAGAGACCCAGTACTTC. Translated, it gives CASSQDPLGTSGIETQYF.